Listed below are T cell receptor beta chains from one sample, sequenced in a study of blood T cell repertoires in COVID-19. Measured with immunoSEQ multiplex PCR; TCRdb has only the in-frame clones, and not every one. The table shows 120,000 or so clones, with around 85% occurring only once. What was sequenced was peripheral blood. The receptors were gathered from a woman in her fifties or sixties with acute or convalescent COVID-19. Both conserved end residues are part of each CDR3. A D gene is named only where the DNA matches it firmly. Not every row has a clone size; where given, it reads once, few, many or a size class.

cdr3_aa: CASSMPRTGLGTGELFF
cdr3_nt: TGTGCCAGTAGTATGCCCCGGACAGGGTTAGGCACCGGGGAGCTGTTTTTT
clone_size: .
j_call: TRBJ2-2
d_call: TRBD1
v_call: TRBV19

cdr3_aa: CAISESGVEEQFF
cdr3_nt: TGTGCCATCAGTGAGAGTGGAGTTGAAGAGCAGTTCTTC
clone_size: .
j_call: TRBJ2-1
d_call: .
v_call: TRBV10-3

cdr3_aa: CASSLVGPTSTDTQYF
cdr3_nt: TGCGCCAGCAGCTTGGTGGGGCCGACTAGCACAGATACGCAGTATTTT
clone_size: .
j_call: TRBJ2-3
d_call: .
v_call: TRBV5-1

cdr3_aa: CASSQIHSGGKTGELFF
cdr3_nt: TGTGCCAGCAGCCAAATTCATAGCGGGGGGAAGACCGGGGAGCTGTTTTTT
clone_size: .
j_call: TRBJ2-2
d_call: TRBD2
v_call: TRBV3-1/TRBV3-2

cdr3_aa: CASSLKGAGSSYEQYF
cdr3_nt: TGTGCCAGCAGCTTGAAGGGGGCCGGAAGCTCCTACGAGCAGTACTTC
clone_size: .
j_call: TRBJ2-7
d_call: TRBD1
v_call: TRBV5-4

cdr3_aa: CASIMTGSPHTF
cdr3_nt: TGCGCCAGCATCATGACAGGAAGCCCCCACACCTTC
clone_size: .
j_call: TRBJ1-2
d_call: .
v_call: TRBV10-1

cdr3_aa: CASSRPGVKTAEAFF
cdr3_nt: TGTGCCAGTAGTCGCCCAGGGGTCAAGACCGCTGAAGCTTTCTTT
clone_size: few
j_call: TRBJ1-1
d_call: .
v_call: TRBV19

cdr3_aa: CASSLRLYSNQPQHF
cdr3_nt: TGTGCCAGTAGTCTGAGACTCTATAGCAATCAGCCCCAGCATTTT
clone_size: .
j_call: TRBJ1-5
d_call: .
v_call: TRBV19

cdr3_aa: CASSLDPPGLRATNEKLFF
cdr3_nt: TGCGCCAGCAGCTTGGACCCACCGGGACTCCGAGCAACTAATGAAAAACTGTTTTTT
clone_size: .
j_call: TRBJ1-4
d_call: .
v_call: TRBV5-1

cdr3_aa: CASSDSGGNGYTF
cdr3_nt: TGCGCCAGCAGTGATTCTGGGGGCAATGGCTACACCTTC
clone_size: .
j_call: TRBJ1-2
d_call: .
v_call: TRBV10-2

cdr3_aa: CASSQVGQGSEDTQYF
cdr3_nt: TGTGCCAGCAGCCAAGTTGGACAGGGGAGTGAAGATACGCAGTATTTT
clone_size: .
j_call: TRBJ2-3
d_call: TRBD1
v_call: TRBV14

cdr3_aa: CASSHPIDRGDTEAFF
cdr3_nt: TGTGCCAGCAGCCACCCAATTGACAGGGGCGACACTGAAGCTTTCTTT
clone_size: .
j_call: TRBJ1-1
d_call: TRBD1
v_call: TRBV2

cdr3_aa: CASSLEGGREAFF
cdr3_nt: TGCGCCAGCAGCTTGGAAGGGGGCCGTGAAGCTTTCTTT
clone_size: .
j_call: TRBJ1-1
d_call: TRBD1
v_call: TRBV5-1

cdr3_aa: CASSPRQGPWANEQFF
cdr3_nt: TGTGCCAGCAGCCCTCGTCAGGGCCCGTGGGCCAATGAGCAGTTCTTC
clone_size: .
j_call: TRBJ2-1
d_call: .
v_call: TRBV9

cdr3_aa: CASTGTVQGEKLFF
cdr3_nt: TGTGCCAGCACCGGGACTGTACAGGGGGAAAAACTGTTTTTT
clone_size: .
j_call: TRBJ1-4
d_call: TRBD1
v_call: TRBV2

cdr3_aa: CASSYGTGDYNEQFF
cdr3_nt: TGTGCCAGCAGCTACGGGACAGGGGACTACAATGAGCAGTTCTTC
clone_size: .
j_call: TRBJ2-1
d_call: TRBD1
v_call: TRBV7-7

cdr3_aa: CASSVGSSSGNTIYF
cdr3_nt: TGTGCCAGCAGCGTAGGAAGTAGCTCTGGAAACACCATATATTTT
clone_size: .
j_call: TRBJ1-3
d_call: .
v_call: TRBV9

cdr3_aa: CASSFAGQGAFLSF
cdr3_nt: TGTGCCAGCAGCTTCGCGGGACAGGGGGCCTTTCTCTCCTTC
clone_size: .
j_call: TRBJ1-2
d_call: TRBD1
v_call: TRBV11-1

cdr3_aa: CASSKQPGTSGGAGNTGELFF
cdr3_nt: TGCGCCAGCAGCAAACAACCCGGGACTAGCGGGGGGGCTGGAAACACCGGGGAGCTGTTTTTT
clone_size: .
j_call: TRBJ2-2
d_call: TRBD2
v_call: TRBV4-1

cdr3_aa: CASTMGGNNQPQHF
cdr3_nt: TGTGCCAGCACCATGGGGGGGAACAATCAGCCCCAGCATTTT
clone_size: .
j_call: TRBJ1-5
d_call: .
v_call: TRBV7-9

cdr3_aa: CASRMRQLANYGYTF
cdr3_nt: TGTGCCAGCAGGATGAGACAGTTAGCTAACTATGGCTACACCTTC
clone_size: .
j_call: TRBJ1-2
d_call: .
v_call: TRBV6-5

cdr3_aa: CASIISGGTDTDTQYF
cdr3_nt: TGTGCCAGCATTATTAGCGGGGGCACCGACACAGATACGCAGTATTTT
clone_size: .
j_call: TRBJ2-3
d_call: TRBD2
v_call: TRBV5-6

cdr3_aa: CASSIVGINQPQHF
cdr3_nt: TGTGCCAGTAGTATAGTCGGGATCAATCAGCCCCAGCATTTT
clone_size: .
j_call: TRBJ1-5
d_call: .
v_call: TRBV19

cdr3_aa: CASSGETKKLFF
cdr3_nt: TGTGCCAGCAGTGGGGAGACTAAAAAACTGTTTTTT
clone_size: .
j_call: TRBJ1-4
d_call: .
v_call: TRBV2

cdr3_aa: CASSPIRQGEETQYF
cdr3_nt: TGTGCCAGCAGCCCCATTCGCCAGGGCGAAGAGACCCAGTACTTC
clone_size: .
j_call: TRBJ2-5
d_call: .
v_call: TRBV5-6

cdr3_aa: CASSPFYLTEGEKLFF
cdr3_nt: TGTGCCAGCAGCCCCTTCTATCTGACAGAAGGGGAAAAACTGTTTTTT
clone_size: .
j_call: TRBJ1-4
d_call: .
v_call: TRBV27

cdr3_aa: CASNAGGGDTQYF
cdr3_nt: TGTGCCAGCAACGCGGGGGGAGGGGATACGCAGTATTTT
clone_size: .
j_call: TRBJ2-3
d_call: TRBD2
v_call: TRBV6-5

cdr3_aa: CASSKPGGQGVYEQYF
cdr3_nt: TGTGCCAGTAGTAAGCCCGGGGGACAGGGTGTGTACGAGCAGTACTTC
clone_size: once
j_call: TRBJ2-7
d_call: TRBD1
v_call: TRBV19

cdr3_aa: CASSITQGNTGELFF
cdr3_nt: TGTGCCAGTAGTATTACCCAGGGAAACACCGGGGAGCTGTTTTTT
clone_size: once
j_call: TRBJ2-2
d_call: .
v_call: TRBV19

cdr3_aa: CATSDSDYGYTF
cdr3_nt: TGTGCCACCAGTGACTCAGATTATGGCTACACCTTC
clone_size: once
j_call: TRBJ1-2
d_call: .
v_call: TRBV24-1

cdr3_aa: CASRKQGNTEAFF
cdr3_nt: TGTGCCAGTAGGAAACAGGGAAACACTGAAGCTTTCTTT
clone_size: once
j_call: TRBJ1-1
d_call: .
v_call: TRBV19

cdr3_aa: CASSQDLSGGSNEQYF
cdr3_nt: TGTGCCAGCAGCCAAGATTTAAGCGGGGGTAGTAACGAGCAGTACTTC
clone_size: .
j_call: TRBJ2-7
d_call: TRBD2
v_call: TRBV3-1/TRBV3-2

cdr3_aa: CASREYLDTDTQYF
cdr3_nt: TGTGCCAGCAGAGAGTATCTCGACACAGATACGCAGTATTTT
clone_size: .
j_call: TRBJ2-3
d_call: .
v_call: TRBV6-4

cdr3_aa: CAWSPQGNQPQHF
cdr3_nt: TGTGCCTGGAGCCCTCAGGGGAATCAGCCCCAGCATTTT
clone_size: .
j_call: TRBJ1-5
d_call: .
v_call: TRBV30

cdr3_aa: CASSITRVSNQPQHF
cdr3_nt: TGTGCCAGTAGTATTACCAGGGTATCTAATCAGCCCCAGCATTTT
clone_size: .
j_call: TRBJ1-5
d_call: .
v_call: TRBV19

cdr3_aa: CASSLGQGTYGYTF
cdr3_nt: TGCGCCAGCAGCTTAGGACAGGGTACTTATGGCTACACCTTC
clone_size: .
j_call: TRBJ1-2
d_call: TRBD1
v_call: TRBV5-1

cdr3_aa: CASSLSDRVNQPQHF
cdr3_nt: TGTGCCAGCAGTTTATCCGACAGGGTTAATCAGCCCCAGCATTTT
clone_size: .
j_call: TRBJ1-5
d_call: TRBD1
v_call: TRBV28

cdr3_aa: CASGSFAEAFF
cdr3_nt: TGTGCCAGCGGGAGTTTCGCTGAAGCTTTCTTT
clone_size: .
j_call: TRBJ1-1
d_call: .
v_call: TRBV6-6

cdr3_aa: CASSFSQGASTGELFF
cdr3_nt: TGCGCCAGCAGCTTCTCTCAGGGGGCTAGCACCGGGGAGCTGTTTTTT
clone_size: .
j_call: TRBJ2-2
d_call: TRBD1
v_call: TRBV5-1

cdr3_aa: CASSLVPTGVGETQYF
cdr3_nt: TGTGCCAGCAGCTTGGTACCTACAGGGGTAGGAGAGACCCAGTACTTC
clone_size: .
j_call: TRBJ2-5
d_call: TRBD1
v_call: TRBV5-6

cdr3_aa: CASSHKEGLGHFYEQYF
cdr3_nt: TGTGCCAGCAGCCACAAGGAGGGTCTCGGTCACTTCTACGAGCAGTACTTC
clone_size: .
j_call: TRBJ2-7
d_call: .
v_call: TRBV3-1/TRBV3-2

cdr3_aa: CASSVAGRDTEAFF
cdr3_nt: TGTGCCAGCAGCGTAGCGGGCAGGGACACTGAAGCTTTCTTT
clone_size: .
j_call: TRBJ1-1
d_call: .
v_call: TRBV9

cdr3_aa: CASSPVVGAQETQYF
cdr3_nt: TGTGCCAGCAGCCCCGTTGTTGGGGCCCAAGAGACCCAGTACTTC
clone_size: .
j_call: TRBJ2-5
d_call: .
v_call: TRBV3-1/TRBV3-2

cdr3_aa: CASRTTGNGGYTF
cdr3_nt: TGTGCCAGCAGGACGACAGGGAACGGTGGCTACACCTTC
clone_size: few
j_call: TRBJ1-2
d_call: TRBD1
v_call: TRBV6-5

cdr3_aa: CASSHTRTGAEAFF
cdr3_nt: TGTGCCAGCAGCCACACAAGAACAGGGGCTGAAGCTTTCTTT
clone_size: few
j_call: TRBJ1-1
d_call: TRBD1
v_call: TRBV28

cdr3_aa: CASSPTGAGGYTF
cdr3_nt: TGTGCCAGCAGTCCTACAGGGGCTGGTGGCTACACCTTC
clone_size: .
j_call: TRBJ1-2
d_call: TRBD1
v_call: TRBV12-3/TRBV12-4

cdr3_aa: CASRLTGSQPQHF
cdr3_nt: TGTGCCAGCAGGCTCACGGGTTCTCAGCCCCAGCATTTT
clone_size: .
j_call: TRBJ1-5
d_call: .
v_call: TRBV2

cdr3_aa: CASSPSIGGGTLTQYF
cdr3_nt: TGTGCCAGCAGCCCCTCCATCGGCGGGGGGACCCTTACGCAGTATTTT
clone_size: .
j_call: TRBJ2-3
d_call: TRBD2
v_call: TRBV3-1/TRBV3-2

cdr3_aa: CASSVTTDYGYTF
cdr3_nt: TGTGCCAGCAGTGTGACAACCGACTATGGCTACACCTTC
clone_size: .
j_call: TRBJ1-2
d_call: .
v_call: TRBV2

cdr3_aa: CASRGEQGDYGYTF
cdr3_nt: TGTGCCAGCAGGGGGGAACAGGGAGACTATGGCTACACCTTC
clone_size: .
j_call: TRBJ1-2
d_call: .
v_call: TRBV28

cdr3_aa: CASSRGQNYGYTF
cdr3_nt: TGTGCCAGCAGCCGCGGACAGAACTATGGCTACACCTTC
clone_size: .
j_call: TRBJ1-2
d_call: .
v_call: TRBV7-9

cdr3_aa: CASRADRDTEAFF
cdr3_nt: TGTGCCAGCAGAGCTGACAGGGACACTGAAGCTTTCTTT
clone_size: .
j_call: TRBJ1-1
d_call: TRBD1
v_call: TRBV2

cdr3_aa: CATSSGQGANQPQHF
cdr3_nt: TGTGCCACCAGTAGCGGACAGGGGGCAAATCAGCCCCAGCATTTT
clone_size: .
j_call: TRBJ1-5
d_call: TRBD1
v_call: TRBV24-1

cdr3_aa: CASSDSTGGRKFF
cdr3_nt: TGTGCCAGCAGTGACAGCACGGGGGGGCGCAAGTTCTTC
clone_size: .
j_call: TRBJ2-1
d_call: TRBD2
v_call: TRBV6-4

cdr3_aa: CASQRGGTGELFF
cdr3_nt: TGTGCCAGCCAGCGGGGGGGCACCGGGGAGCTGTTTTTT
clone_size: .
j_call: TRBJ2-2
d_call: TRBD2
v_call: TRBV28

cdr3_aa: CASTDGGTYREGYTF
cdr3_nt: TGTGCCAGCACCGACGGGGGGACCTACCGGGAGGGCTACACCTTC
clone_size: .
j_call: TRBJ1-2
d_call: .
v_call: TRBV6-5

cdr3_aa: CASSIRRQISGNTIYF
cdr3_nt: TGTGCCAGTAGTATCCGGCGGCAGATCTCTGGAAACACCATATATTTT
clone_size: .
j_call: TRBJ1-3
d_call: .
v_call: TRBV19

cdr3_aa: CASSAGRQKPQHF
cdr3_nt: TGTGCCAGCAGCGCGGGACGGCAAAAGCCCCAGCATTTT
clone_size: .
j_call: TRBJ1-5
d_call: .
v_call: TRBV11-2